This passage covers 24 T cell receptor beta chains from one sample sequenced in a study of OX40 agonist ivuxolimab in advanced cancers. Produced via immunoSEQ multiplex PCR; TCRdb's table is partial and in-frame only. The table includes around 70,000 clones, around 82% detected once. The starting material was CD4+ or CD8+ T cells sorted from blood, obtained in a trial of the OX40 agonist ivuxolimab. The receptors originated from an adult with an advanced solid tumor such as melanoma, head and neck, liver or kidney cancer.

To note about this clone: Mismatch with germline at one junction end may stem from a read error. The chain couples TRBV4-3 to TRBJ2-3, with TRBD1 identical over 7 bases. The CDR3 sequence is 14 residues long. Germline lookup yields CDR1 LGHNA and CDR2 YSLEER. The CDR3 reads CASRQGTGTDTQYF. DNA for the CDR3: TGCGCCAGCAGACAAGGGACAGGCACAGATACGCAGTATTTT.

The chain links TRBV5-5 to TRBJ1-2, with no clear D. This CDR3 spans 13 amino acids. CDR1 and CDR2 (germline): SGHKS, YYEKEE (reference sequence). V was pared by 4 bases and J by 6 bases, with 13 bases between. The CDR3 is CASSQGLTNGYTF. The CDR3 nucleotides read TGTGCCAGCAGCCAAGGGCTAACTAATGGCTACACCTTC.

The V gene is TRBV28, the J gene TRBJ2-6; 10 nucleotides align to TRBD1. In germline, CDR1 is MDHEN, CDR2 SYDVKM. This CDR3 is built from 17 residues. Germline trimming cut 5 bases from V and 2 bases from J; bases unmatched to any gene: 6. Here the CDR3 reads CASSPRQGATGANVLTF. The CDR3 DNA reads as TGTGCCAGCAGTCCCAGACAGGGGGCTACTGGGGCCAACGTCCTGACTTTC.

The rearrangement joins TRBV5-1 to TRBJ1-1; no clear D. CDR1 is SGHRS and CDR2 is YFSETQ in the germline V gene. Trimming cost V 6 bases and J 6 bases, with 12 bases left between them. The CDR3 is 12 residues long. In nucleotides, the CDR3 is TGCGCCAGCACCGACGGCCGGGCTGAAGCTTTCTTT. Its translation: CASTDGRAEAFF.

The chain carries TRBV9 and TRBJ2-5; weak D call: TRBD1 (7 bases). The CDR3 extends over 15 amino acids. Trimming removed 3 bases from V and 4 bases from J, with 16 bases in between. CDR1 is SGDLS and CDR2 is YYNGEE in the germline V gene. The CDR3 region is CASSDQRAGGETQYF. As DNA, the CDR3 is TGTGCCAGCAGCGATCAGCGGGCAGGGGGAGAGACCCAGTACTTC.

The J gene is TRBJ2-5, the V gene TRBV10-3; a weak D match, TRBD1 (5 bases). Per germline, CDR1 ENHRY and CDR2 SYGVKD. The CDR3 runs 13 residues. The V end lost 10 bases, the J end lost 4 bases, and 16 bases lay between the germline ends. CDR3 nucleotides: TGTGCCACAAGCGTGGGGCAGCGAGAGACCCAGTACTTC. Its translation: CATSVGQRETQYF.

For the CDR3, the DNA is TGTGCCAGCAGCTACGACTTACTCAGGACTGAAGCTTTCTTT. Its protein product is CASSYDLLRTEAFF. The chain couples TRBV4-2 to TRBJ1-1; D call uncertain. This CDR3 is built from 14 residues. Germline loops: CDR1 LGHNA, CDR2 YNFKEQ. Trimming removed 5 bases from V and 5 bases from J, with 15 bases in between.

The rearrangement uses TRBV9 and TRBJ2-1; D is tentatively TRBD1 or TRBD2 (5 bases each). CDR1 is SGDLS and CDR2 is YYNGEE in the germline V gene. The CDR3 spans 11 residues. Between the trimmed V and J ends, which lost 4 bases and 10 bases, there was a span of 9 bases. The CDR3 reads CASSSEGEQFF. CDR3 DNA sequence: TGTGCCAGCAGCTCTGAGGGGGAGCAGTTCTTC.

The rearrangement uses TRBV7-2 and TRBJ2-2; D is perhaps TRBD2 (6 bases). The germline gives CDR1 SGHTA, CDR2 FQGNSA. The CDR3 consists of 15 residues. Deletions cut 4 bases from V and 4 bases from J, with 13 bases between. This CDR3 is CASSSSQGGTGELFF. CDR3 bases: TGTGCCAGCAGCTCCAGCCAGGGAGGCACCGGGGAGCTGTTTTTT.

CDR3 sequence: CSARILETQYF. The CDR3 DNA sequence: TGCAGTGCTAGAATCCTAGAGACCCAGTACTTC. This chain uses TRBV20-1 with TRBJ2-5; D remains ambiguous. V was shortened by 2 bases and J by 4 bases, with 5 bases between the two germline ends. Germline CDR1 DFQATT, CDR2 SNEGSKA (reference sequence). The CDR3 runs 11 residues.

The chain carries TRBV19 and TRBJ1-2; D call uncertain. Germline CDR1 and CDR2: LNHDA and SQIVND (reference sequence). The V gene lost 4 bases and the J gene lost 2 bases, with 11 bases spanning the gap. The CDR3 extends over 14 amino acids. In DNA, the CDR3 is TGTGCCAGTAGTACCCTAACAGCAAACTATGGCTACACCTTC. Protein: CASSTLTANYGYTF.

CDR3 DNA: TGTGCCATCCCGGGACAGGACCATTCACCCCTCCACTTT. It is translated as CAIPGQDHSPLHF. The rearrangement joins TRBV10-3 to TRBJ1-6, with 8 bases matching TRBD1. Germline V gene data show CDR1 as ENHRY and CDR2 as SYGVKD. CDR3 length: 13 residues. Trimming at V came to 8 bases and at J to 8 bases, leaving 5 bases not matched to a gene.

This clone occurred a few times. The chain employs TRBV7-9 and TRBJ2-7, with 7 bases matching TRBD1. CDR1 and CDR2 (germline): SEHNR, FQNEAQ (reference sequence). The CDR3 contains 14 residues. Germline trimming cut 4 bases from V and 6 bases from J; bases unmatched to any gene: 9. CDR3 amino acids: CASSSTGTALEQYF. CDR3 DNA sequence: TGTGCCAGCAGCTCAACCGGGACAGCCCTCGAGCAGTACTTC.

V gene TRBV6-1 combines with J gene TRBJ2-7, with D hard to call. V gave up 0 bases and J gave up 3 bases, with 9 bases separating them. CDR3 length: 14 amino acids. Germline assignment: CDR1 MNHNS and CDR2 SASEGT. As DNA, the CDR3 is TGTGCCAGCAGTGAAGCAGGGCCAGGCTACGAGCAGTACTTC. This encodes CASSEAGPGYEQYF.

The genes are TRBV5-1 and TRBJ2-2, with no clear D. CDR3 length equals 13 residues. V lost 5 bases and J lost 4, with 9 bases in between. Germline V gene data show CDR1 as SGHRS and CDR2 as YFSETQ. CDR3 loop: CASRDDITGELFF. CDR3 nucleotides: TGCGCCAGCAGAGACGATATCACCGGGGAGCTGTTTTTT.

V usage is TRBV7-2 and J usage is TRBJ2-6; D is uncertain. V was shortened by 5 bases and J by 0 bases, with 5 bases between the two germline ends. The CDR3 runs 14 residues. Germline CDR1 and CDR2: SGHTA and FQGNSA. The CDR3 bases are TGTGCCAGCAGCCCCCGCTCTGGGGCCAACGTCCTGACTTTC. Translating gives CASSPRSGANVLTF.

The chain recombines TRBV28 with TRBJ1-5, with D unclear. This CDR3 region has 14 residues. CDR1 and CDR2 from the germline V gene are MDHEN and SYDVKM. V shed 4 bases and J shed 5 bases, with 12 bases lying between them. The CDR3 spells CASSSRFFDQPQHF. As DNA, the CDR3 is TGTGCCAGCAGTTCCAGGTTTTTCGATCAGCCCCAGCATTTT.

This clone was recorded only once. This chain uses TRBV7-9 with TRBJ2-3, with 11 bases lining up with TRBD2. V gave up 2 bases and J gave up 2 bases; unmatched junction bases: 6. This CDR3 is 17 amino acids long. The germline V gene has CDR1 SEHNR and CDR2 FQNEAQ (reference sequence). The CDR3 DNA sequence: TGTGCCAGCAGCTTAAAGGCTAGCGGGAGGACCACAGATACGCAGTATTTT. Translation gives CASSLKASGRTTDTQYF.

This chain uses TRBV29-1 with TRBJ2-1; 11 positions agree with TRBD2. CDR3 length equals 13 residues. Trimming cost V 6 bases and J 9 bases; bases outside gene matches: 7. Per germline, CDR1 SQVTM and CDR2 ANQGSEA. The CDR3 bases are TGCAGCGTACCCGGGACTAGCGGAGCTGAGCAGTTCTTC. This gives the protein CSVPGTSGAEQFF.

The chain employs TRBV7-2 and TRBJ2-2; 11 nucleotides match TRBD2. The V segment lost 5 bases and the J segment 6 bases; nucleotides outside the gene matches: 8. Germline V gene sequence: CDR1 SGHTA, CDR2 FQGNSA. The CDR3 is 16 residues long. The CDR3 spells CASSPTSGNLAGELFF. CDR3 DNA: TGTGCCAGCAGCCCGACTAGCGGGAATTTGGCCGGGGAGCTGTTTTTT.

This chain connects TRBV11-3 to TRBJ2-3; possibly TRBD1 or TRBD2 for D (5 bases each). The V gene lost 0 bases and the J gene lost 8 bases, with 9 bases spanning the gap. CDR1 is SGHNT and CDR2 is YENEEA in the germline V gene. CDR3 length: 13 amino acids. CDR3 loop: CASSLDQRGTQYF. As DNA, the CDR3 is TGTGCCAGCAGCTTAGATCAGAGGGGTACGCAGTATTTT. Using reference TRBV11-3 and TRBJ2-3 for the parts outside the CDR3, the full variable domain is EAGVVQSPRYKIIEKKQPVAFWCNPISGHNTLYWYLQNLGQGPELLIRYENEEAVDDSQLPKDRFSAERLKGVDSTLKIQPAELGDSAVYLCASSLDQRGTQYFGPGTRLTVL.

This chain uses TRBV19 with TRBJ2-7, with D unclear. Germline V lookup: CDR1 LNHDA, CDR2 SQIVND (reference sequence). The V gene lost 0 bases and the J gene lost 4 bases, with 4 bases spanning the gap. The CDR3 covers 12 residues. The CDR3 protein is CASSIDGYEQYF. The CDR3 nucleotides are TGTGCCAGTAGTATAGACGGTTACGAGCAGTACTTC.

The chain links TRBV7-6 to TRBJ2-7; D possibly corresponds to TRBD1 (7 bases). This CDR3 region has 15 residues. Germline CDR1 SGHVS, CDR2 FNYEAQ. The V gene lost 5 bases and the J gene lost 2 bases, with 16 bases spanning the gap. The CDR3 protein is CASSDGQEGTYEQYF. The CDR3 DNA reads as TGTGCCAGCAGCGATGGACAGGAGGGGACCTACGAGCAGTACTTC.

This chain uses TRBV5-4 with TRBJ2-1; tentatively, D is TRBD2 (7 bases). Between the trimmed V and J ends, which lost 4 bases and 2 bases, there was a span of 19 bases. There are 17 residues in the CDR3. Per germline, CDR1 SGHNT and CDR2 YYREEE (reference sequence). CDR3 sequence (DNA): TGTGCCAGCAGCCCAGGATCCGGCGGGGGCGCCTACAATGAGCAGTTCTTC. Translated: CASSPGSGGGAYNEQFF.